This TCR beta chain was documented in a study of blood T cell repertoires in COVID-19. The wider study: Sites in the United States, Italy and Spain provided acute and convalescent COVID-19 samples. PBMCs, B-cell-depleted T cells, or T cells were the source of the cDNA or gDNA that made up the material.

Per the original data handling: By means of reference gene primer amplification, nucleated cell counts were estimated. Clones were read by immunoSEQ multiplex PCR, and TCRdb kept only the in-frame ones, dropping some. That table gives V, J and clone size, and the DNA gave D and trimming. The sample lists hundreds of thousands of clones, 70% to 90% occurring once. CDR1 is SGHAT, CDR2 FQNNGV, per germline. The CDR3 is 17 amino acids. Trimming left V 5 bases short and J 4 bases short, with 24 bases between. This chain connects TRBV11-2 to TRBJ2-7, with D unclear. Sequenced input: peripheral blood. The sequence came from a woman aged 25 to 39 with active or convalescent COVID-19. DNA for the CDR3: TGTGCCAGCAGCCTTGCCCCGGCGACCTTGGGCCCATACGAGCAGTACTTC. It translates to CASSLAPATLGPYEQYF.